This entry lists 22 T cell receptor beta chains sequenced from one sample in a study of CD8 T cells in Susac syndrome. After extraction with the RNeasy kit, about 0.5 to 1 ug of the RNA was reverse transcribed using random hexamers. MiXCR was run by TCRdb on the immunoSEQ multiplex PCR reads, yielding one entry per CDR3 protein. The table records 250,000 to 350,000 distinct CDR3 sequences, under 95% of them present only once. The sequencing sample was made of CD4+ T cells from PBMCs. The receptor set was obtained from a human donor with multiple sclerosis.

This clonotype was seen only once. This chain connects TRBV5-1 to TRBJ2-3; D tentatively reads TRBD1 or TRBD2 (5 bases each). Germline-derived CDR1 and CDR2 are SGHRS and YFSETQ. There are 15 residues in the CDR3. The V gene lost 1 base and the J gene lost 1 base, with 10 bases spanning the gap. The chain's CDR3 is CASSLLGDGTDTQYF. CDR3 bases: TGCGCCAGCAGCTTGTTAGGGGACGGCACAGATACGCAGTATTTT.

This chain connects TRBV4-3 to TRBJ1-1; a weak D match, TRBD1 (5 bases). V was pared by 6 bases and J by 0 bases, with 8 bases between. The CDR3 sequence is 13 residues long. CDR1 and CDR2 from the germline V gene are LGHNA and YSLEER. CDR3 region: CASSSGVNTEAFF. Here the CDR3 DNA reads TGCGCCAGCAGTTCGGGGGTGAACACTGAAGCTTTCTTT.

The CDR3 DNA sequence: TGTGCCAGCAAGGTAGATTTCTACGAGCAGTACTTC. This translates into CASKVDFYEQYF. The chain has TRBV6-1 and TRBJ2-7; no clear D. V was trimmed by 7 bases and J by 3 bases, leaving 10 bases between them. The CDR3 contains 12 residues. CDR1 and CDR2 from the germline V gene are MNHNS and SASEGT.

This sequence joins TRBV9 and TRBJ1-2, with a possible D match to TRBD1 (5 bases). V lost 0 bases and J 2 bases, leaving 8 bases between the germline ends. From germline, CDR1 is SGDLS and CDR2 YYNGEE. CDR3 size: 14 residues. The CDR3 reads CASSVVGGNYGYTF. The CDR3 DNA sequence: TGTGCCAGCAGCGTAGTGGGGGGGAACTATGGCTACACCTTC. Variable domain in full (rest from reference TRBV9 and TRBJ1-2): DSGVTQTPKHLITATGQRVTLRCSPRSGDLSVYWYQQSLDQGLQFLIQYYNGEERAKGNILERFSAQQFPDLHSELNLSSLELGDSALYFCASSVVGGNYGYTFGSGTRLTVV.

CDR3: CASSQDLGSGSFWGSYNEQFF. In DNA form, the CDR3 reads TGTGCCAGCAGCCAAGATCTCGGTAGCGGGAGCTTCTGGGGGTCCTACAATGAGCAGTTCTTC. The chain has TRBV14 and TRBJ2-1; 9 bases are shared with TRBD2. The ends lost 0 bases at V and 1 base at J; junction bases unmatched: 16. The CDR3 has 21 residues. Germline-derived CDR1 and CDR2 are SGHDN and FVKESK. The variable domain in full, completed from reference TRBV14 and TRBJ2-1, reads EAGVTQFPSHSVIEKGQTVTLRCDPISGHDNLYWYRRVMGKEIKFLLHFVKESKQDESGMPNNRFLAERTGGTYSTLKVQPAELEDSGVYFCASSQDLGSGSFWGSYNEQFFGPGTRLTVL.

The genes are TRBV3-1 and TRBJ2-3; TRBD2 aligns across 8 bases. The germline V gene has CDR1 LGHDT and CDR2 YNNKEL (reference sequence). V dropped 2 bases and J dropped 1; count of bases not matched to a gene: 2. This CDR3 region has 15 residues. The CDR3 is CASSQWRGGTDTQYF. For the CDR3, the DNA is TGTGCCAGCAGCCAATGGCGGGGGGGCACAGATACGCAGTATTTT.

The gene calls are TRBV18 and TRBJ2-3; 8 bases align to TRBD2. The V and J ends lost 5 bases and 6 bases, in that order; junction bases with no gene match: 7. Germline loops: CDR1 KGHSH, CDR2 LQKENI. The CDR3 length is 14 residues. CDR3 nucleotides: TGTGCCAGCTCAGCCGGGACTAGTCCCGATACGCAGTATTTT. Its translation is CASSAGTSPDTQYF.

The chain joins TRBV28 to TRBJ2-1; no reliable D call. V was clipped by 6 bases and J by 0 bases, with 9 bases between them. Germline-derived CDR1 and CDR2 are MDHEN and SYDVKM. This CDR3 has 14 amino acids. CDR3 residues: CASRGFSSYNEQFF. The CDR3 nucleotides read TGTGCCAGCAGGGGGTTTAGCTCCTACAATGAGCAGTTCTTC.

The rearrangement uses TRBV18 and TRBJ2-2; 9 bases agree with TRBD1. Germline values: CDR1 KGHSH, CDR2 LQKENI. The CDR3 totals 15 residues. Unmatched junction bases numbered 3, after V lost 3 bases and J lost 4 bases. CDR3 protein: CASSPGQGSTGELFF. In DNA, the CDR3 is TGTGCCAGCTCACCTGGACAGGGGAGCACCGGGGAGCTGTTTTTT.

The chain couples TRBV5-1 to TRBJ2-5; 16 bases match TRBD2. Unmatched junction bases numbered 2, after V lost 4 bases and J lost 2 bases. The CDR3 sequence is 16 residues long. The germline gives CDR1 SGHRS, CDR2 YFSETQ. The CDR3 DNA sequence: TGCGCCAGCAGCAAGGGACTAGCGGGAGGGCAAGAGACCCAGTACTTC. Translating gives CASSKGLAGGQETQYF.

This sequence joins TRBV20-1 and TRBJ2-3; 9 bases match TRBD1. J gave up 3 bases and V 5 bases, and 9 bases lay outside the gene matches. CDR3 size: 15 residues. CDR1 DFQATT and CDR2 SNEGSKA come from the germline V gene (reference sequence). The CDR3 sequence is CSAALPGQGTDTQYF. The CDR3 nucleotides read TGCAGTGCTGCCCTCCCAGGACAGGGGACAGATACGCAGTATTTT.

The DNA of the CDR3 is TGTGCTACCAGCGGGGGTTACCAAGAGACCCAGTACTTC. Its translation: CATSGGYQETQYF. The V gene is TRBV7-7, the J gene TRBJ2-5; 8 positions agree with TRBD2. Germline V gene data show CDR1 as SSHAT and CDR2 as FNYEAQ (reference sequence). The CDR3 covers 13 residues.

V gene TRBV30 combines with J gene TRBJ1-4; D call uncertain. Trimming removed 5 bases from V and 8 bases from J, with 12 bases in between. CDR1 and CDR2 (germline): GTSNPN, SVGIG (reference sequence). This CDR3 has 12 amino acids. CDR3 in amino acids: CAWGPEGEKLFF. Here the CDR3 DNA reads TGTGCCTGGGGCCCCGAGGGCGAAAAACTGTTTTTT. Looking up the rest from reference TRBV30 and TRBJ1-4 gives the full variable domain: SQTIHQWPATLVQPVGSPLSLECTVEGTSNPNLYWYRQAAGRGLQLLFYSVGIGQISSEVPQNLSASRPQDRQFILSSKKLLLSDSGFYLCAWGPEGEKLFFGSGTQLSVL.

With regard to this clonotype: An end of the junction differs from the germline gene, which may be a read error. This chain connects TRBV19 to TRBJ1-1, with TRBD1 as a possible D gene (5 bases). In germline, CDR1 is LNHDA, CDR2 SQIVND (reference sequence). The CDR3 is 11 amino acids. CDR3 protein: CGTGGSTEAFF. The DNA for the CDR3 is TGCGGAACAGGAGGATCCACTGAAGCTTTCTTT.

The chain carries TRBV9 and TRBJ2-1, with 11 nucleotides matching TRBD2. CDR3 length: 18 amino acids. Germline trimming cut 4 bases from V and 1 base from J; bases unmatched to any gene: 10. CDR1 is SGDLS, CDR2 YYNGEE, per germline. The CDR3 region is CASSTTLAGDRSYNEQFF. In DNA, the CDR3 is TGTGCCAGCAGCACAACACTAGCGGGAGATAGGTCCTACAATGAGCAGTTCTTC.

About this clonotype: Mismatch with germline at one junction end may stem from a read error. The chain couples TRBV7-9 to TRBJ1-4; 8 bases are shared with TRBD1. CDR3 length: 14 residues. Germline-derived CDR1 and CDR2 are SEHNR and FQNEAQ (reference sequence). The CDR3 bases are TGTGCCAGCACCTTAACAGGGGGAGGTGAAAAACTGTTTTTT. Translating gives CASTLTGGGEKLFF.

In this sample, this clonotype turned up a few times. V is TRBV19 and J is TRBJ2-3; no clear D. This CDR3 has 12 amino acids. Trimming removed 0 bases at V and 6 bases at J, with 4 bases between. Per the germline V gene, CDR1 is LNHDA and CDR2 is SQIVND (reference sequence). The CDR3 spells CASSIDRDTQYF. CDR3 nucleotide sequence: TGTGCCAGTAGTATAGATCGGGATACGCAGTATTTT.

V usage is TRBV3-1 and J usage is TRBJ2-7; 14 bases match TRBD2. J was trimmed by 11 bases and V by 5 bases; bases with no gene match: 14. The CDR3 consists of 16 residues. Germline V gene sequence: CDR1 LGHDT, CDR2 YNNKEL (reference sequence). The CDR3 DNA reads as TGTGCCAGCAGCTCTCTACCCCCGGGACTAGCGGGGGCTGAGTACTTC. Protein product: CASSSLPPGLAGAEYF.

CDR3: CASSFARTGYGYTF. The CDR3 DNA sequence: TGTGCCAGTAGTTTCGCCCGGACAGGGTATGGCTACACCTTC. The rearrangement uses TRBV19 and TRBJ1-2, with TRBD1 matching over 8 bases. CDR3 length equals 14 residues. V shed 5 bases, J shed 5 bases, and the junction held 7 bases outside the gene matches. The germline V gene encodes CDR1 LNHDA and CDR2 SQIVND (reference sequence).

The chain combines TRBV15 with TRBJ2-7, with D maybe TRBD2 (5 bases). The CDR3 length is 15 residues. Germline CDR1 is LNHNV and CDR2 is YYDKDF (reference sequence). Trimming cost V 1 base and J 2 bases, with 12 bases left between them. CDR3 region: CATSRGNSAAYEQYF. For the CDR3, the DNA is TGTGCCACCAGCAGAGGAAATAGCGCTGCCTACGAGCAGTACTTC.

This clonotype was detected once. CDR3 residues: CASSLDPNRGRNGELFF. For the CDR3, the DNA is TGCGCCAGCAGCTTGGACCCCAACAGGGGGCGGAACGGGGAGCTGTTTTTT. The chain employs TRBV5-1 and TRBJ2-2; TRBD1 matches at 9 bases. CDR1 is SGHRS and CDR2 is YFSETQ in the germline V gene. The CDR3 totals 17 residues. With V trimmed by 0 bases and J by 7 bases, 10 bases remained unmatched. Supplemented by reference TRBV5-1 and TRBJ2-2, the full variable domain reads KAGVTQTPRYLIKTRGQQVTLSCSPISGHRSVSWYQQTPGQGLQFLFEYFSETQRNKGNFPGRFSGRQFSNSRSEMNVSTLELGDSALYLCASSLDPNRGRNGELFFGEGSRLTVL.

The rearrangement joins TRBV6-2 or TRBV6-3 to TRBJ1-5; D is unclear. The V gene lost 0 bases and the J gene lost 3 bases, with 3 bases spanning the gap. This CDR3 has 13 amino acids. Germline V gene lookup returns CDR1 MNHEY and CDR2 SVGEGT. The CDR3 bases are TGTGCCAGCAGTTACTCCTACAATCAGCCCCAGCATTTT. Residues: CASSYSYNQPQHF.